This T cell receptor (beta chain) comes out of a study of cytomegalovirus exposure and HLA in healthy donors. Study overall: Falling in the Caucasian-associated ancestry cluster were about 82% of 398 genotyped donors.

Vbeta (60) and Jbeta (13) primers were used in the PCR. Method: immunoSEQ multiplex PCR; TCRdb's copy keeps in-frame clones and lacks some. This repertoire shows fewer than 150,000 clones, under 90% found once; its top ten account for about 2.3%. Notes on this clone: Its antigen is not known.

Points from the study as a whole: It was 150 or so TCR beta chains that were listed as cytomegalovirus-associated. Another analysis was done later, and it associated over 15,000 TCR beta sequences with HLA alleles at 0.05 false discovery rate.

With 4 bases removed from V and 2 bases from J, the gap between germline ends came to 11 bases. Germline loops: CDR1 MNHEY, CDR2 SVGAGI. CDR3 length: 15 amino acids. This clonotype was sampled from a male donor in good health and CMV-seronegative. This chain uses TRBV6-5 with TRBJ2-2; D not certain. Sequencing input: PBMCs. The CDR3 is CASSSLGRNTGELFF. The CDR3 DNA is TGTGCCAGCAGTTCCCTTGGCCGAAACACCGGGGAGCTGTTTTTT.